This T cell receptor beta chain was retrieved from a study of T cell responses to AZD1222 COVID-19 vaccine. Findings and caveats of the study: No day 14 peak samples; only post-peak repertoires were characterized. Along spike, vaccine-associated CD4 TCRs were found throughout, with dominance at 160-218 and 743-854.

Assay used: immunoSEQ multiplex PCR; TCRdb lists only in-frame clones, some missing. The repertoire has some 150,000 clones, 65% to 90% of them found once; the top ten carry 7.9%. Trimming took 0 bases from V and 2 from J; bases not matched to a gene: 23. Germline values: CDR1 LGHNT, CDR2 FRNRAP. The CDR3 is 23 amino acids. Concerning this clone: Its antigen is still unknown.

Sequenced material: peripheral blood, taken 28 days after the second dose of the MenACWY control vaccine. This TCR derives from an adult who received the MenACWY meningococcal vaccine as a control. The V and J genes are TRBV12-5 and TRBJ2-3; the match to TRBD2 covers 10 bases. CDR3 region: CASGLVLRARVAGGSASTDTQYF. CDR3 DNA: TGTGCTAGTGGTTTGGTACTGCGAGCCCGCGTAGCGGGAGGATCGGCTTCCACAGATACGCAGTATTTT. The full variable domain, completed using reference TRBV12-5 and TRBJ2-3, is DARVTQTPRHKVTEMGQEVTMRCQPILGHNTVFWYRQTMMQGLELLAYFRNRAPLDDSGMPKDRFSAEMPDATLATLKIQPSEPRDSAVYFCASGLVLRARVAGGSASTDTQYFGPGTRLTVL.